The 10 T cell receptor beta chains in this list originate from one sample, sequenced in a study of shared clonotypes between healthy human individuals. Profiling relied on immunoSEQ multiplex PCR, and the TCRdb table lists in-frame clones only, not all of them. The data contain about 680,000 clones, about 92% of them singletons. CD8 cells regarded as naive lacked CD45RO, were positively chosen for CCR7, and omitted terminally differentiated effector memory CD45RA+ cells. Sequencing was performed on naive CD8+ T cells sorted from blood. The receptor source for this set is a man aged 25-45 years in good health.

Comment on this clone: The sample carries other DNA sequences with the same CDR3. V is TRBV9 and J is TRBJ2-1; 9 bases match TRBD2. CDR1 and CDR2 from the germline V gene are SGDLS and YYNGEE. Trimming at V came to 0 bases and at J to 6 bases, leaving 4 bases not matched to a gene. This CDR3 contains 15 residues. The CDR3 DNA sequence: TGTGCCAGCAGCGTAGGCGGCGGGAGGGCCAATGAGCAGTTCTTC. Its protein product is CASSVGGGRANEQFF. Variable domain in full (rest from reference TRBV9 and TRBJ2-1): DSGVTQTPKHLITATGQRVTLRCSPRSGDLSVYWYQQSLDQGLQFLIQYYNGEERAKGNILERFSAQQFPDLHSELNLSSLELGDSALYFCASSVGGGRANEQFFGPGTRLTVL.

The chain carries TRBV7-2 and TRBJ2-5; 11 bases fit TRBD2. V shed 2 bases, J shed 5 bases, and the junction held 7 bases outside the gene matches. CDR3 length equals 16 residues. Germline loops: CDR1 SGHTA, CDR2 FQGNSA. In nucleotides, the CDR3 is TGTGCCAGCAGCTTAAACCGACTAGCGGGATGGGAGACCCAGTACTTC. Its protein is CASSLNRLAGWETQYF.

This rearrangement joins TRBV9 to TRBJ2-5, with 11 positions matching TRBD2. CDR1 SGDLS and CDR2 YYNGEE come from the germline V gene. CDR3 length: 15 amino acids. V was pared by 3 bases and J by 4 bases, with 5 bases of the junction left unmatched. In nucleotides, the CDR3 is TGTGCCAGCAGCGCTAGCGGGAGGAGAGTAGAGACCCAGTACTTC. This sequence encodes CASSASGRRVETQYF.

For this clone: Other DNA sequences within the sample encode an identical CDR3. The chain recombines TRBV27 with TRBJ2-7, with 12 bases lining up with TRBD1. Trimming removed 5 bases from V and 4 bases from J; junction bases left unmatched: 3. Germline CDR1 reads MNHEY; CDR2 reads SMNVEV (reference sequence). The CDR3 is 14 amino acids. The CDR3 nucleotides read TGTGCCAGCAGTCCGGGACAGGGGGCGTACGAGCAGTACTTC. It translates to CASSPGQGAYEQYF.

The chain is built from TRBV9 and TRBJ2-1; D may be TRBD2 (6 bases). The CDR3 sequence is 16 residues long. CDR1 and CDR2 (germline): SGDLS, YYNGEE. V was shortened by 4 bases and J by 4 bases, with 18 bases between the two germline ends. CDR3 nucleotide sequence: TGTGCCAGCAGCCCCGGAAAGCGGGCCAAATACAATGAGCAGTTCTTC. Amino acid sequence: CASSPGKRAKYNEQFF.

Of note for this clone: The sample carries other DNA sequences with the same CDR3. This chain joins TRBV27 and TRBJ2-7; 8 bases align to TRBD1. The CDR3 is 15 amino acids. V dropped 2 bases and J dropped 3; count of bases not matched to a gene: 6. From germline, CDR1 is MNHEY and CDR2 SMNVEV (reference sequence). In DNA form, the CDR3 reads TGTGCCAGCAGTTTAACTGGACAGGGATTCTACGAGCAGTACTTC. Its translation: CASSLTGQGFYEQYF.

This chain connects TRBV28 to TRBJ2-2; D perhaps matches TRBD1 (6 bases). Deletions cut 6 bases from V and 8 bases from J, with 10 bases between. This CDR3 region has 12 residues. Germline V lookup: CDR1 MDHEN, CDR2 SYDVKM. The CDR3 here is CASSSGAGELFF. The DNA for the CDR3 is TGTGCCAGCAGCTCAGGGGCTGGGGAGCTGTTTTTT.

The V gene is TRBV7-9, the J gene TRBJ2-7; D perhaps matches TRBD1 (6 bases). The CDR3 runs 15 residues. With 4 bases removed from V and 5 bases from J, the gap between germline ends came to 18 bases. Looked up from germline, CDR1 is SEHNR and CDR2 is FQNEAQ (reference sequence). The CDR3: CASSSPLTQGDEQYF. As DNA, the CDR3 is TGTGCCAGCAGCTCGCCCTTAACACAGGGAGACGAGCAGTACTTC. Variable domain in full (rest from reference TRBV7-9 and TRBJ2-7): DTGVSQNPRHKITKRGQNVTFRCDPISEHNRLYWYRQTLGQGPEFLTYFQNEAQLEKSRLLSDRFSAERPKGSFSTLEIQRTEQGDSAMYLCASSSPLTQGDEQYFGPGTRLTVT.

The chain is built from TRBV10-2 and TRBJ2-3; D possibly corresponds to TRBD2 (6 bases). Trimming took off 4 bases at V and 2 bases at J, with 16 bases between the two ends. CDR3 length equals 16 residues. The V gene's germline CDR1 is WSHSY and CDR2 SAAADI. The CDR3 reads CASSGEEPIHTDTQYF. In nucleotides, the CDR3 is TGCGCCAGCAGTGGGGAGGAACCTATCCACACAGATACGCAGTATTTT.

The CDR3 region is CASSWGQGVDEQYF. The CDR3 nucleotides read TGTGCCAGCAGTTGGGGACAGGGGGTAGACGAGCAGTACTTC. V is TRBV27 and J is TRBJ2-7; 11 nucleotides match TRBD1. CDR1 MNHEY and CDR2 SMNVEV come from the germline V gene (reference sequence). CDR3 length equals 14 residues. V gave up 4 bases and J gave up 5 bases; unmatched junction bases: 4.